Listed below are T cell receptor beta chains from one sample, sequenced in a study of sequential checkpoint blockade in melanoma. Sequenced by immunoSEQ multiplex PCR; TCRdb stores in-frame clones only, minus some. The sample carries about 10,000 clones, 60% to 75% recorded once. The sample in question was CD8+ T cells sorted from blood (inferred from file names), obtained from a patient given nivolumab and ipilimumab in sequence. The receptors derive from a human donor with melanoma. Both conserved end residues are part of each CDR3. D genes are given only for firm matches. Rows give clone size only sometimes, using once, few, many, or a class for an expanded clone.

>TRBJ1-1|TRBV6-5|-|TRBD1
TGTGCCAGCAGCTCCCCCGGGACAGGCAAAACTGAAGCTTTCTTT
CASSSPGTGKTEAFF
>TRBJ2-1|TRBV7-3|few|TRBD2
TGTGCCAGCAGCTTAATGGCTAGCGGGGTTAATGAGCAGTTCTTC
CASSLMASGVNEQFF
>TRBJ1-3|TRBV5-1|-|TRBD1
TGCGCCAGCAGCCCTACCGGGACAGGGGATCCCGGAAACACCATATATTTT
CASSPTGTGDPGNTIYF
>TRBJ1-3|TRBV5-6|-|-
TGTGCCAGCAGCTTGGGACAGGCTGGAAACACCATATATTTT
CASSLGQAGNTIYF
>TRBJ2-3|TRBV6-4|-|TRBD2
TGTGCCAGCAGTCACTCGGGACTAGCTGATACGCAGTATTTT
CASSHSGLADTQYF
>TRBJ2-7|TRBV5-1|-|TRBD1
TGCGCCAGCAGCCAGAAAGGGGGCTCCACCTACGAGCAGTACTTC
CASSQKGGSTYEQYF
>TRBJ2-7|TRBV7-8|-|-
TGTGCCAGCAGCTTGTTTCAGGGTCCTTCCTACGAGCAGTACTTC
CASSLFQGPSYEQYF
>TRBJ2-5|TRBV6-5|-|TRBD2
TGTGCCAGCAGTTACGGGATAGCGGGGGACCAAGAGACCCAGTACTTC
CASSYGIAGDQETQYF
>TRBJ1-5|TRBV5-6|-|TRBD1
TGTGCCAGCAGCTATGGGACAGCCTCCGGTCAGCCCCAGCATTTT
CASSYGTASGQPQHF
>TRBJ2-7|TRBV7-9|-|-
TGTGCCAGCAGCCGAACAGGGACCTACGAGCAGTACTTC
CASSRTGTYEQYF
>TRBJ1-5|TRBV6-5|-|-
TGTGCCAGCAGACCCCTCAATGGCCGCAATCAGCCCCAGCATTTT
CASRPLNGRNQPQHF
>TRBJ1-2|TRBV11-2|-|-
TGTGCCAGCAGCTTAGTATCCCTTCCAGGGAACTATGGCTACACCTTC
CASSLVSLPGNYGYTF
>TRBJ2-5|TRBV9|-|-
TGTGCCAGCAGCAGAGCCCTCGGGGGAGAGACCCAGTACTTC
CASSRALGGETQYF
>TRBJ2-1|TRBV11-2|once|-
TGTGCCAGCAGCTTAGGGGGCGGTGAGCAGTTCTTC
CASSLGGGEQFF
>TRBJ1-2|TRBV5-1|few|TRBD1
TGCGCCAGCAGCGTAGCACAGGGGGCGCATCCCGAAGGCTACACCTTC
CASSVAQGAHPEGYTF
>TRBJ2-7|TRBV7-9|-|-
TGTGCCAGCAGCTTCGACCCGCTTACGGGATCATCCTACGAGCAGTACTTC
CASSFDPLTGSSYEQYF
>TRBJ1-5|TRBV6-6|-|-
TGTGCCAGCAGGAACGGGATAAATCAGCCCCAGCATTTT
CASRNGINQPQHF
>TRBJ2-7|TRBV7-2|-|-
TGTGCCAGCAGCCAAACTAGATCCTACGAGCAGTACTTC
CASSQTRSYEQYF
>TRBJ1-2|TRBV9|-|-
TGTGCCAGCAGCGCGGGAGGTCAGGGAGCTAACTATGGCTACACCTTC
CASSAGGQGANYGYTF
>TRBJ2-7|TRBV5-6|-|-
TGTGCCAGCAGCTTCGGGGAGACCTACGAGCAGTACTTC
CASSFGETYEQYF
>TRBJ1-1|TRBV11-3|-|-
TGTGCCAGCAGCTTAGTCGGGGGGAACACTGAAGCTTTCTTT
CASSLVGGNTEAFF
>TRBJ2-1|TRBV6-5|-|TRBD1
TGTGCCAGCAGCTCCCGGACAGGGCTCCTCAATGAGCAGTTCTTC
CASSSRTGLLNEQFF
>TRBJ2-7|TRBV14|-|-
TGTGCCAGCAGCCTCAGAGGGGGTTTCGACGAGCAGTACTTC
CASSLRGGFDEQYF
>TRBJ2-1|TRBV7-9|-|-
TGTGCCAGCAGCTTAGGGGGGGGCAAAGGGCAGTTCTTC
CASSLGGGKGQFF
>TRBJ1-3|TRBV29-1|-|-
TGCAGCGTCGATACCAAGGGGACCATATATTTT
CSVDTKGTIYF
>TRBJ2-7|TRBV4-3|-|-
TGCGCCAGCAGCCAAGAGGCGGGCCGCGCTGCCTACGAGCAGTACTTC
CASSQEAGRAAYEQYF
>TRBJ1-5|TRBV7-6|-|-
TGTGCCAGCAGCCCCGACCCCGACAGGCCCAATAGCAATCAGCCCCAGCATTTT
CASSPDPDRPNSNQPQHF
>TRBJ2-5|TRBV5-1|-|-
TGCGCCAGCAGCTTCGCGATTAATACCAAAGAGACCCAGTACTTC
CASSFAINTKETQYF
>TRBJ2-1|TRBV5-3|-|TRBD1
TGTGCCAGAAGCTTGTGCTTCGGGACAGGGAACTACAATGAGCAGTTCTTC
CARSLCFGTGNYNEQFF